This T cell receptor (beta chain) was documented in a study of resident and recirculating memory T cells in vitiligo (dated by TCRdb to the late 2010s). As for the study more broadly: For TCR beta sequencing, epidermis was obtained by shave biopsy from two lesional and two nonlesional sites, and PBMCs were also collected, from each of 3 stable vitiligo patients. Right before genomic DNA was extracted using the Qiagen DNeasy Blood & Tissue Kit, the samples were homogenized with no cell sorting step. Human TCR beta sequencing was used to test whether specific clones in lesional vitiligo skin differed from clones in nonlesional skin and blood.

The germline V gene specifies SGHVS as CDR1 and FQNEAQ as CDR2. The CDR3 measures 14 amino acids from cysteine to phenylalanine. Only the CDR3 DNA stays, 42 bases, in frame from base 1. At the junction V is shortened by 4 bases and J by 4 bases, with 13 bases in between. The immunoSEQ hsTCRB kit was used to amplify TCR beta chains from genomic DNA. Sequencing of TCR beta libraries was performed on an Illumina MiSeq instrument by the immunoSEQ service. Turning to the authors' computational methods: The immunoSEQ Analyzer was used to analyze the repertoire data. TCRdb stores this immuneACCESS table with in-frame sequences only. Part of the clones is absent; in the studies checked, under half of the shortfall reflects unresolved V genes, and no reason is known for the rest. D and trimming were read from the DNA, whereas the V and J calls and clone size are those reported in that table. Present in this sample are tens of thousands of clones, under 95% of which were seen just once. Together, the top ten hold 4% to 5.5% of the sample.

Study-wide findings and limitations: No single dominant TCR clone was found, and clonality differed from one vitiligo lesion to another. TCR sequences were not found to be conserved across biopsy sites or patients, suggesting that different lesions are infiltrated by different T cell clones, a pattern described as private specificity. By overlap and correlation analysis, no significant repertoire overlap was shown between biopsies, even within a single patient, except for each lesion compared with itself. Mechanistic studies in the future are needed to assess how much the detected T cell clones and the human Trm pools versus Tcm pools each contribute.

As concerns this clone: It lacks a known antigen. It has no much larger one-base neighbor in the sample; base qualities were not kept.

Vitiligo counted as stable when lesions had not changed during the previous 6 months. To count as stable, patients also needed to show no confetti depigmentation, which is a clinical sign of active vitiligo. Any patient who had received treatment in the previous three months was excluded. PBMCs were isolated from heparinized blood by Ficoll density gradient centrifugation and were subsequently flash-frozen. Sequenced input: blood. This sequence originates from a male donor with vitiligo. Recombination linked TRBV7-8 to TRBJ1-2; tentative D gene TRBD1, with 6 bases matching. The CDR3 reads CASSSSGGAYGYTF. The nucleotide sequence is TGTGCCAGCAGCTCCTCGGGGGGGGCCTATGGCTACACCTTC.